Described below is a single TCR beta chain sequence and its context. Its target is unknown. The length of the CDR3 is 16 residues. Germline CDR1 and CDR2: SGHTA and FQGNSA. The J segment lost 10 bases and the V segment lost 4 bases, leaving 11 bases of the junction unmatched. The sample comes from a study of blood T cells in healthy people across ages. Points from the study as a whole: Naive and antigen-experienced cells could not be conclusively compared, given unsorted PBMCs.

Primed by a sample-barcoded 5' primer and a J-beta primer mix, a second PCR proceeded for roughly 6 to 12 cycles. A single record per CDR3 protein comes from TCRdb applying MiXCR to the 5' RACE reads. The sample yields fewer than 2 million distinct CDR3 sequences, 30% to 40% seen once. The sequencing sample was made of blood. V gene TRBV7-2 combines with J gene TRBJ2-3; TRBD2 agrees at 13 bases. The clonotype originates from a human donor in good health. CDR3 protein: CASSSLFGTSGDAQYF. The CDR3 bases are TGTGCCAGCAGCTCCCTTTTCGGGACTAGCGGGGATGCGCAGTATTTT.